This T cell receptor beta chain was identified in a study of T cells after yellow fever vaccination. V was pared by 2 bases and J by 4 bases, with 19 bases between. CDR1 and CDR2 from the germline V gene are SGHDT and YYEEEE. The CDR3 sequence is 18 residues long. This clonotype turned up a few times. Antigen unknown. Study outcomes and limitations: Relatively few clonotypes were ones that appeared in both CD4 and CD8 compartments.

MiXCR, run by TCRdb on the 5' RACE reads, gives a single entry per CDR3 protein. The sample has 200,000 to 300,000 distinct CDR3 sequences; roughly 13% are singletons. The chain joins TRBV5-6 to TRBJ2-6; a weak D match, TRBD2 (6 bases). The source was CD4+ T cells sorted from PBMCs, collected 45 days after the yellow fever booster vaccination. The origin of this receptor is a man aged 30-40 years who received the YFV17D yellow fever vaccine. CDR3 sequence: CASSFGAGITLGANVLTF. Written as DNA, the CDR3 is TGTGCCAGCAGCTTTGGTGCGGGGATAACTCTGGGGGCCAACGTCCTGACTTTC.